These 27 T cell receptor beta chains were sequenced from one sample in a study of blood T cell repertoires in COVID-19. Profiled with immunoSEQ multiplex PCR; TCRdb holds only in-frame clones, not every one. The sample carries hundreds of thousands of clones, 89% recorded once. Sequenced material: peripheral blood. These receptors were obtained from a man aged 55 to 70 who had recovered from COVID-19.

J is TRBJ1-1 and V is TRBV27, with 8 bases that match TRBD1. This CDR3 region has 18 residues. In germline, CDR1 is MNHEY, CDR2 SMNVEV (reference sequence). V shed 6 bases, J shed 5 bases, and the junction held 20 bases outside the gene matches. CDR3 DNA sequence: TGTGCCAGCAGCCGACAACAAAAATCAGGGGGCGGTTGGACTGAAGCTTTCTTT. It specifies CASSRQQKSGGGWTEAFF.

V usage is TRBV2 and J usage is TRBJ1-2; D perhaps matches TRBD1 (5 bases). Germline assignment: CDR1 SNHLY and CDR2 FYNNEI. V dropped 3 bases and J dropped 8 bases, with 16 bases sitting between them. CDR3 size: 14 residues. The CDR3 loop reads CASSDPTGLGGYTF. In DNA, the CDR3 is TGTGCCAGCAGTGACCCCACAGGCCTAGGAGGCTACACCTTC.

The chain links TRBV5-6 to TRBJ1-2; D perhaps matches TRBD1 (5 bases). Trimming left V 0 bases short and J 0 bases short, with 15 bases between. Germline CDR1 and CDR2: SGHDT and YYEEEE. CDR3 size: 17 residues. The CDR3, as DNA: TGTGCCAGCAGCTTGGGAAGTCTAGGGACTCCTAACTATGGCTACACCTTC. It codes for CASSLGSLGTPNYGYTF.

This clone was detected only once. This chain joins TRBV7-2 and TRBJ2-7; 10 bases are a match to TRBD2. The V and J ends lost 4 bases and 2 bases, in that order; junction bases with no gene match: 5. This CDR3 has 15 residues. The V gene's germline CDR1 is SGHTA and CDR2 FQGNSA. The CDR3 loop reads CASSWGLANPYEQYF. As DNA, the CDR3 is TGTGCCAGCAGCTGGGGACTAGCGAATCCCTACGAGCAGTACTTC.

J is TRBJ1-2 and V is TRBV18; unclear D gene. Deletions cut 3 bases from V and 6 bases from J, with 14 bases between. Germline lookup yields CDR1 KGHSH and CDR2 LQKENI. The CDR3 totals 14 residues. CDR3 DNA: TGTGCCAGCTCACCGGGGAAGCGGAGGGATGGCTACACCTTC. Protein product: CASSPGKRRDGYTF.

Concerning this clone itself: This CDR3 is missing its conserved last phenylalanine or tryptophan, likely due to a read error. No DNA is shown, since the ends of the CDR3 on it are uncertain; the CDR3 is the one TCRdb lists. The chain links TRBV27 to TRBJ1-3; the table's D gene call, TRBD1, was not cross checked with the DNA. Germline CDR1 MNHEY, CDR2 SMNVEV (reference sequence). The CDR3 is 9 residues long, ends included. The CDR3 loop is CAFHPGQLR.

The rearrangement joins TRBV3-1 (or the pseudogene TRBV3-2) to TRBJ2-7, with 7 bases fitting TRBD2. After removal of 3 bases from V and 5 bases from J, the junction contained 13 bases not matched to a gene. The CDR3 has 16 amino acids. From germline, CDR1 is LGHDT and CDR2 YNNKEL (reference sequence). CDR3: CASSQLGGVSKNEQYF. In nucleotides, the CDR3 is TGTGCCAGCAGCCAGCTGGGGGGGGTGTCGAAAAACGAGCAGTACTTC.

The CDR3 is CASSQDTGTGGNTIYF. Written as DNA, the CDR3 is TGTGCCAGCAGCCAAGATACAGGGACGGGGGGAAACACCATATATTTT. The chain links TRBV3-1 (or the pseudogene TRBV3-2) to TRBJ1-3; D might be TRBD1 (6 bases). Between the trimmed V and J ends, which lost 0 bases and 4 bases, there was a span of 13 bases. The CDR3 runs 16 residues. The V gene's germline CDR1 is LGHDT and CDR2 YNNKEL (reference sequence).

V and J are TRBV25-1 and TRBJ1-1; 9 bases match TRBD1. Germline-derived CDR1 and CDR2 are MGHDK and SYGVNS. The CDR3 has 15 residues. The J segment lost 4 bases and the V segment lost 4 bases, leaving 7 bases of the junction unmatched. The CDR3 sequence: CASSGTGGVITEAFF. The CDR3 DNA sequence: TGTGCCAGCAGTGGAACAGGGGGCGTCATCACTGAAGCTTTCTTT.

This chain links TRBV7-2 with TRBJ2-7; 10 nucleotides match TRBD2. V was pared by 1 base and J by 8 bases, with 8 bases of the junction left unmatched. Germline loops: CDR1 SGHTA, CDR2 FQGNSA. CDR3 size: 15 residues. The chain's CDR3 is CASSLGSTSGIQQYF. In DNA form, the CDR3 reads TGTGCCAGCAGCTTAGGAAGTACTAGCGGGATACAGCAGTACTTC.

This sequence joins TRBV27 and TRBJ2-3; 10 bases fit TRBD1. The CDR3 contains 17 residues. V gave up 5 bases and J gave up 3 bases; unmatched junction bases: 11. Germline V gene data show CDR1 as MNHEY and CDR2 as SMNVEV (reference sequence). The CDR3 is CASSVLRTGGKTDTQYF. CDR3 in DNA: TGTGCCAGCAGTGTGCTCCGGACAGGGGGGAAGACAGATACGCAGTATTTT.

The table lists this clone with a count of one. The V and J genes are TRBV9 and TRBJ2-3; TRBD2 aligns across 7 bases. Germline V gene data show CDR1 as SGDLS and CDR2 as YYNGEE. The V segment lost 0 bases and the J segment 1 base; nucleotides outside the gene matches: 5. This CDR3 has 16 amino acids. The CDR3 region is CASSVGRAGGTDTQYF. The CDR3 DNA is TGTGCCAGCAGCGTAGGCCGGGCGGGGGGCACAGATACGCAGTATTTT.

The DNA of the CDR3 is TGTGCCAGCAGCTTAAGGACAGGAGCGAACACCGGGGAGCTGTTTTTT. Translated: CASSLRTGANTGELFF. The chain uses TRBV7-6 and TRBJ2-2, with TRBD1 matching over 7 bases. The CDR3 has 16 amino acids. The junction had 3 bases not matched to a gene; V was cut back by 2 bases and J by 0 bases. Germline V gene data show CDR1 as SGHVS and CDR2 as FNYEAQ.

A word on this clone: A junction end diverges from the germline sequence, so it may reflect a read error. The rearrangement joins TRBV7-7 to TRBJ2-5, with D maybe TRBD2 (6 bases). CDR3 length: 14 amino acids. The germline gives CDR1 SSHAT, CDR2 FNYEAQ (reference sequence). CDR3 protein: CASSLAGIQETQYF. CDR3 in DNA: TGTGCTAGCAGCTTGGCGGGGATTCAAGAGACCCAGTACTTC. The entire variable domain, with the rest obtained from reference TRBV7-7 and TRBJ2-5, is as follows: GAGVSQSPRYKVTKRGQDVTLRCDPISSHATLYWYQQALGQGPEFLTYFNYEAQPDKSGLPSDRFSAERPEGSISTLTIQRTEQRDSAMYRCASSLAGIQETQYFGPGTRLLVL.

The chain has TRBV6-5 and TRBJ2-7; D is uncertain. Trimming took 6 bases from V and 3 from J, leaving 9 bases between them. This CDR3 has 12 amino acids. The germline gives CDR1 MNHEY, CDR2 SVGAGI. CDR3 coding DNA: TGTGCCAGCAGGGGCAAATTCTACGAGCAGTACTTC. It translates to CASRGKFYEQYF.

The V and J genes are TRBV29-1 and TRBJ2-1; D perhaps matches TRBD1 (5 bases). From germline, CDR1 is SQVTM and CDR2 ANQGSEA. V lost 2 bases to trimming and J lost 3 bases, with 8 bases between them. The CDR3 consists of 13 residues. The CDR3 protein is CSVEQGFYNEQFF. The CDR3 bases are TGCAGCGTTGAACAGGGCTTCTACAATGAGCAGTTCTTC.

Here the CDR3 reads CASRRRAGMDTIYF. The CDR3 coding sequence is TGTGCCAGCAGGAGGAGGGCAGGGATGGACACCATATATTTT. This chain uses TRBV2 with TRBJ1-3, with D maybe TRBD1 (5 bases). This CDR3 region has 14 residues. The V gene lost 6 bases and the J gene lost 8 bases, with 17 bases spanning the gap. Germline assignment: CDR1 SNHLY and CDR2 FYNNEI.

This clone was found once. This chain links TRBV7-9 with TRBJ1-2; 11 positions match TRBD1. The germline V gene encodes CDR1 SEHNR and CDR2 FQNEAQ (reference sequence). V shed 3 bases and J 7 bases; nucleotides not matched to a gene: 7. This CDR3 spans 15 amino acids. CDR3 DNA sequence: TGTGCCAGCAGCTTTCCCGGACAGGGGGCGAGTGGCTACACCTTC. Protein product: CASSFPGQGASGYTF.

The chain links TRBV20-1 to TRBJ2-4; TRBD2 is a possible D gene (5 bases). V gave up 3 bases and J gave up 8 bases, with 14 bases separating them. CDR3 length equals 13 residues. Germline V lookup: CDR1 DFQATT, CDR2 SNEGSKA (reference sequence). The CDR3: CSASTGSKDIQYF. CDR3 coding DNA: TGCAGTGCTAGTACGGGATCGAAAGACATTCAGTACTTC.

V is TRBV7-2 and J is TRBJ2-2, with a tentative D call TRBD2 (8 bases). Per the germline V gene, CDR1 is SGHTA and CDR2 is FQGNSA. CDR3 size: 17 residues. With 3 bases removed from V and 6 bases from J, the gap between germline ends came to 20 bases. The CDR3 nucleotides read TGTGCCAGCAGCTTTACTAGGGACAGAGCGGGGGCCGGGGAGCTGTTTTTT. Translating it yields CASSFTRDRAGAGELFF.

Of note for this clone: Other nucleotide sequences from this sample produce the same CDR3. The chain combines TRBV11-1 with TRBJ2-7; D is possibly TRBD1 (5 bases). Germline CDR1 and CDR2: SGHAT and FQDESV (reference sequence). Trimming stripped 2 bases from V and 3 bases from J, with 8 bases between. The CDR3 covers 13 residues. In nucleotides, the CDR3 is TGTGCCAGCAGCTTATCCAGGGACTACGAGCAGTACTTC. Translating gives CASSLSRDYEQYF.

The gene calls are TRBV19 and TRBJ1-5, with 11 bases aligning to TRBD1. There are 19 residues in the CDR3. The V segment lost 0 bases and the J segment 2 bases; nucleotides outside the gene matches: 9. Per germline, CDR1 LNHDA and CDR2 SQIVND (reference sequence). The CDR3, as DNA: TGTGCCAGTAGTATAGAGGGACAGGGGGGGGATATTGGCAATCAGCCCCAGCATTTT. Its protein is CASSIEGQGGDIGNQPQHF.

As DNA, the CDR3 is TGTGCCAGCAGCCCAGGACACAGCGGGGGGGAGCAGTACTTC. Its protein is CASSPGHSGGEQYF. The chain has TRBV7-3 and TRBJ2-7; 9 nucleotides line up with TRBD2. Germline CDR1 reads SGHTA; CDR2 reads FQGTGA. V lost 5 bases and J lost 7; bases outside the gene matches: 9. This CDR3 comprises 14 residues. The full variable domain, its missing parts supplied by reference TRBV7-3 and TRBJ2-7, is GAGVSQTPSNKVTEKGKYVELRCDPISGHTALYWYRQSLGQGPEFLIYFQGTGAADDSGLPNDRFFAVRPEGSVSTLKIQRTERGDSAVYLCASSPGHSGGEQYFGPGTRLTVT.

This chain connects TRBV5-3 to TRBJ2-7, with a weak D call TRBD2 (5 bases). TRBV5-3 is marked as an open reading frame, function uncertain. Deletions cut 0 bases from V and 7 bases from J, with 26 bases between. This CDR3 is 18 amino acids long. The CDR3: CARSLGPCPYGKRWEQYF. For the CDR3, the DNA is TGTGCCAGAAGCTTGGGCCCCTGCCCTTACGGGAAACGATGGGAGCAGTACTTC.

The rearrangement links TRBV5-6 to TRBJ2-7; a possible D gene is TRBD2 (6 bases). The CDR3 covers 14 residues. The germline gives CDR1 SGHDT, CDR2 YYEEEE. V shed 2 bases and J shed 5 bases, with 14 bases lying between them. CDR3 nucleotides: TGTGCCAGCAGCTTCGGGAGCGGCAACAACGAGCAGTACTTC. It encodes CASSFGSGNNEQYF.

This clone has only one observation. The chain carries TRBV18 and TRBJ2-7; 10 bases map to TRBD2. CDR1 is KGHSH, CDR2 LQKENI, per germline. The CDR3 sequence is 15 residues long. V was pared by 3 bases and J by 5 bases, with 7 bases of the junction left unmatched. The CDR3 is CASSPQQREGHEQYF. CDR3 DNA: TGTGCCAGCTCACCTCAACAGCGGGAGGGCCACGAGCAGTACTTC.

This chain joins TRBV30 and TRBJ1-4; TRBD1 matches 8 bases. V shed 4 bases and J 1 base; nucleotides not matched to a gene: 2. The CDR3 length is 14 residues. In germline, CDR1 is GTSNPN, CDR2 SVGIG (reference sequence). The CDR3 loop is CAWTTGVTNEKLFF. As DNA, the CDR3 is TGTGCCTGGACGACAGGGGTAACTAATGAAAAACTGTTTTTT.